This T cell receptor beta chain was identified during a study of T cell repertoires in cytomegalovirus infection. In the study overall: Public TCR beta signatures provided an indication of both CMV infection and a matching HLA type. Study outcomes and limitations: Within the response measured ex vivo, HLA-C-restricted CMV-specific TCR beta clonotypes were dominant. Pooled public TCR beta family frequency picked out CMV carriers with the relevant HLA.

The germline CDR1 and CDR2 sequences are SGHTA and FQGNSA. This CDR3 comprises 14 residues. Trimming took off 3 bases at V and 2 bases at J, with 9 bases between the two ends. This clonotype was found many times. Its antigen is not known. A single record per CDR3 protein comes from TCRdb applying MiXCR to the reads. The sample yields a few hundred thousand distinct CDR3 sequences, just under 25% seen once. This material consisted of cultured PBMCs, taken from culture after CMV antigen stimulation. The V gene is TRBV7-2, the J gene TRBJ2-3; perhaps TRBD2 as D (6 bases). This clonotype was obtained from a human donor in good health (CMV status not recorded). Some clones in this sample may be carry-over from other donors' samples. The CDR3 sequence: CASSFSGYTDTQYF. In DNA, the CDR3 is TGTGCCAGCAGCTTTAGCGGTTACACAGATACGCAGTATTTT. The full variable domain, in which reference TRBV7-2 and TRBJ2-3 provide the parts outside the CDR3, is GAGVSQSPSNKVTEKGKDVELRCDPISGHTALYWYRQSLGQGLEFLIYFQGNSAPDKSGLPSDRFSAERTGGSVSTLTIQRTQQEDSAVYLCASSFSGYTDTQYFGPGTRLTVL.